A single sample gave rise to the 10 T cell receptor beta chains below, sequenced in a study of blood T cell repertoires in COVID-19. This table comes from immunoSEQ multiplex PCR, and its TCRdb copy is limited to in-frame clones, with some not included. The data contain around 140,000 clones, 85% to 90% of them singletons. Sample: peripheral blood. These receptor sequences come from a man aged 65 to 85 with active COVID-19.

The rearrangement uses TRBV5-1 and TRBJ2-7, with 8 bases fitting TRBD1. Germline values: CDR1 SGHRS, CDR2 YFSETQ. The CDR3 covers 15 residues. Trimming took 4 bases from V and 7 from J; bases not matched to a gene: 13. CDR3 protein: CASSPNRGARGEQYF. The DNA of the CDR3 is TGCGCCAGCAGCCCAAACAGGGGGGCGAGGGGGGAGCAGTACTTC. The full variable domain, with the rest looked up from reference TRBV5-1 and TRBJ2-7, is KAGVTQTPRYLIKTRGQQVTLSCSPISGHRSVSWYQQTPGQGLQFLFEYFSETQRNKGNFPGRFSGRQFSNSRSEMNVSTLELGDSALYLCASSPNRGARGEQYFGPGTRLTVT.

The chain is built from TRBV28 and TRBJ2-7; 12 bases match TRBD1. The CDR3 is 15 residues long. V shed 6 bases and J 4 bases; nucleotides not matched to a gene: 7. The germline V gene encodes CDR1 MDHEN and CDR2 SYDVKM. The CDR3 region is CASSPRDRGRYEQYF. The CDR3 DNA reads as TGTGCCAGCAGCCCCCGGGACAGGGGGCGATACGAGCAGTACTTC.

This sequence joins TRBV7-2 and TRBJ2-7; 10 bases are shared with TRBD2. The junction had 8 bases not matched to a gene; V was cut back by 4 bases and J by 8 bases. The CDR3 totals 14 residues. Germline V CDR1 and CDR2: SGHTA, FQGNSA. CDR3 in amino acids: CASSSSLAGGQQYF. The CDR3 DNA sequence: TGTGCCAGCAGCTCCTCATTAGCGGGAGGACAGCAGTACTTC. The variable domain in full, with the rest retrieved from reference TRBV7-2 and TRBJ2-7, is GAGVSQSPSNKVTEKGKDVELRCDPISGHTALYWYRQSLGQGLEFLIYFQGNSAPDKSGLPSDRFSAERTGGSVSTLTIQRTQQEDSAVYLCASSSSLAGGQQYFGPGTRLTVT.

This sequence joins TRBV21-1 and TRBJ1-2; the DNA was not compared with TRBD1, the D call given in the table. TRBV21-1 is marked as a pseudogene. The CDR3 length is 15 residues. CDR3 region: CASSKERRDRTGYTF. The CDR3 nucleotides are TGTGCCAGCAGCAAAGAACGTAGGGACAGAACAGGCTACACCTTC.

The V gene is TRBV4-2, the J gene TRBJ1-2, with 7 bases fitting TRBD1. From germline, CDR1 is LGHNA and CDR2 YNFKEQ. The CDR3 spans 15 residues. Losses at the gene ends were 4 bases for V and 1 base for J; bases not matched to a gene: 6. DNA for the CDR3: TGTGCCAGCAGCCCCGCCGACAGGGATAACTATGGCTACACCTTC. It yields the protein CASSPADRDNYGYTF.

Comment on this clone: Within the sample, other DNA sequences also encode this same CDR3. The chain joins TRBV5-1 to TRBJ1-4; D gene ambiguous. V gave up 0 bases and J gave up 8 bases, with 11 bases separating them. Looked up from germline, CDR1 is SGHRS and CDR2 is YFSETQ. The CDR3 totals 14 residues. The CDR3, as DNA: TGCGCCAGCAGCTTGGGAGGGCTGGGGGAAAAACTGTTTTTT. Amino acids: CASSLGGLGEKLFF.

The rearrangement uses TRBV29-1 and TRBJ2-3, with D perhaps matching TRBD2 (6 bases). This CDR3 is built from 14 residues. Deletions cut 8 bases from V and 7 bases from J, with 22 bases between. Germline CDR1 reads SQVTM; CDR2 reads ANQGSEA. The CDR3 region is CSPTLGTSPNTQYF. The CDR3 DNA reads TGCAGCCCCACTCTCGGGACTTCCCCAAATACGCAGTATTTT.

As DNA, the CDR3 is TGTGCCAGCAGCCGGAGGGGTTCTCAGCCCCAGCATTTT. Translating gives CASSRRGSQPQHF. V is TRBV7-9 and J is TRBJ1-5; a weak D match, TRBD1 (5 bases). CDR3 length: 13 amino acids. Germline CDR1 is SEHNR and CDR2 is FQNEAQ (reference sequence). Trimming removed 5 bases at V and 6 bases at J, with 11 bases between.

The rearrangement uses TRBV11-2 and TRBJ2-2; D not resolved. CDR1 and CDR2 from the germline V gene are SGHAT and FQNNGV. Trimming cost V 1 base and J 7 bases, with 7 bases left between them. CDR3 length: 13 residues. This CDR3 is CASSLAPFGELFF. The CDR3 nucleotides read TGTGCCAGCAGCTTAGCTCCCTTCGGGGAGCTGTTTTTT.

This chain uses TRBV20-1 with TRBJ2-1; 10 bases are shared with TRBD2. Germline V gene data show CDR1 as DFQATT and CDR2 as SNEGSKA (reference sequence). This CDR3 is built from 11 residues. V lost 8 bases and J lost 7; bases outside the gene matches: 2. Here the CDR3 DNA reads TGCAGTCTAGCGGGAGATAATGAGCAGTTCTTC. Its protein is CSLAGDNEQFF.